This T cell receptor beta chain was captured by sequencing in a study of breast tumors, draining lymph nodes, adjacent tissues. Samples came from axillary lymph nodes draining the breast cancer. A single record per CDR3 protein comes from TCRdb applying MiXCR to the multiplex PCR reads. The data show 200,000 to 250,000 distinct CDR3 sequences, around 34% seen once. The junction had 4 bases not matched to a gene; V was cut back by 3 bases and J by 3 bases. Per the germline V gene, CDR1 is SGHTA and CDR2 is FQGNSA. CDR3 length: 14 residues. This clonotype was detected ten times or more. The source is a female donor with breast cancer. Some clones in this sample may be carry-over from other donors' samples. Sample: axillary lymph node tissue. This sequence joins TRBV7-2 and TRBJ2-7; 8 bases match TRBD1. The CDR3 region is CASSFSTGGYEQYF. CDR3 DNA: TGTGCCAGCAGCTTCTCAACAGGGGGCTACGAGCAGTACTTC.